One and the same sample provided the 21 T cell receptor beta chains below, sequenced in a study of a mutant IDH1 vaccine in newly diagnosed glioma (dated by TCRdb to the early 2020s). These receptors have no known antigen. Libraries were constructed by the immunoSEQ multiplex PCR assay. TCRdb carries this immuneACCESS record with in-frame sequences only. Its versions omit some clonotypes, under half of them owing to an unresolved V gene in the studies checked, with the rest unexplained. The sample data list about 44,000 clones, and 80% to 95% of these were observed just once. The ten largest make up less than 5% of the sample. The sample's time point, from its label and the paper: week 23, last vaccination. Each vaccine dose, consisting of 300 ug of a 20-mer mutant IDH1 peptide in Montanide, was administered subcutaneously with topical imiquimod. The sample consisted of PBMCs, taken from a glioma patient whose treatment included an IDH1 peptide vaccine. Receptors were obtained from a man over 45 with glioma.

V gene TRBV10-1 combines with J gene TRBJ1-1; possible D gene TRBD1, 5 bases. Germline V lookup: CDR1 WNHNN, CDR2 SYGVQD (reference sequence). This CDR3 is 20 amino acids long. V was cut by 4 bases and J by 0 bases, with 27 bases left in between. CDR3 DNA sequence: TGCGCCAGCAGTGTCGGCAGGGCCGTCCGCCGGCCTCTCATGAACACTGAAGCTTTCTTT. Translated: CASSVGRAVRRPLMNTEAFF.

This clone has just one count. V usage is TRBV5-5 and J usage is TRBJ2-3, with TRBD2 identical over 11 bases. Per germline, CDR1 SGHKS and CDR2 YYEKEE (reference sequence). V lost 6 bases, J lost 2 bases, and 17 bases stayed unmatched. This CDR3 is 19 amino acids long. CDR3 protein: CASTTLAGGQFSNTDTQYF. The CDR3 nucleotides read TGTGCCAGCACCACCCTAGCGGGAGGACAATTTAGTAACACAGATACGCAGTATTTT.

This sequence joins TRBV29-1 and TRBJ2-3; 12 nucleotides match TRBD2. Germline V gene sequence: CDR1 SQVTM, CDR2 ANQGSEA. V shed 7 bases, J shed 0 bases, and the junction held 2 bases outside the gene matches. This CDR3 has 14 residues. The CDR3 sequence: CSGGLAGSTDTQYF. The CDR3 DNA is TGCAGCGGCGGACTAGCGGGGAGCACAGATACGCAGTATTTT.

The gene calls are TRBV6-5 and TRBJ2-7; 11 bases are a match to TRBD2. The CDR3 is 16 amino acids. Germline-derived CDR1 and CDR2 are MNHEY and SVGAGI. The J segment lost 5 bases and the V segment lost 0 bases, leaving 6 bases of the junction unmatched. CDR3 DNA: TGTGCCAGCAGTTACTCGAGACTAGCGGGGCTCAACGAGCAGTACTTC. This encodes CASSYSRLAGLNEQYF.

The chain joins TRBV27 to TRBJ1-1; the D is unclear. The V gene lost 8 bases and the J gene lost 0 bases, with 13 bases spanning the gap. CDR3 length: 14 amino acids. The V gene's germline CDR1 is MNHEY and CDR2 SMNVEV (reference sequence). CDR3 bases: TGTGCCAGCGGGGTGACACGTATGAACACTGAAGCTTTCTTT. As protein: CASGVTRMNTEAFF.

This clone was seen only once. J is TRBJ2-2 and V is TRBV27; D perhaps matches TRBD2 (6 bases). CDR1 MNHEY and CDR2 SMNVEV come from the germline V gene (reference sequence). V was pared by 7 bases and J by 4 bases, with 10 bases between. The CDR3 extends over 13 amino acids. The CDR3 is CASTPRGTGELFF. As DNA, the CDR3 is TGTGCCAGCACTCCGCGGGGCACCGGGGAGCTGTTTTTT.

The chain recombines TRBV4-2 with TRBJ2-1, with D perhaps matching TRBD1 (7 bases). CDR1 is LGHNA, CDR2 YNFKEQ, per germline. V lost 5 bases and J 4 bases, leaving 15 bases between the germline ends. CDR3 size: 15 residues. The CDR3 sequence is CASSGPGGSYNEQFF. The CDR3 nucleotides are TGTGCCAGCAGCGGCCCAGGGGGGTCGTACAATGAGCAGTTCTTC.

This clone turned up a few times. Other DNA sequences of this sample code for an identical CDR3. The chain employs TRBV6-1 and TRBJ2-7, with 7 bases that match TRBD1. Trimming at V came to 1 base and at J to 0 bases, leaving 0 bases not matched to a gene. This CDR3 spans 14 amino acids. CDR1 and CDR2 (germline): MNHNS, SASEGT. The CDR3 nucleotides are TGTGCCAGCAGTGAAGGGGACAGCTCCTACGAGCAGTACTTC. Translating gives CASSEGDSSYEQYF.

The rearrangement links TRBV19 to TRBJ1-2; D ambiguous. CDR3 length: 15 residues. With 1 base removed from V and 8 bases from J, the gap between germline ends came to 17 bases. Germline CDR1 LNHDA, CDR2 SQIVND (reference sequence). The CDR3 DNA sequence: TGTGCCAGTAGTATAGGTCCGCGACGAGGAGAAGGCTACACCTTC. Its protein is CASSIGPRRGEGYTF. Full variable domain (outside the CDR3, taken from reference TRBV19 and TRBJ1-2): DGGITQSPKYLFRKEGQNVTLSCEQNLNHDAMYWYRQDPGQGLRLIYYSQIVNDFQKGDIAEGYSVSREKKESFPLTVTSAQKNPTAFYLCASSIGPRRGEGYTFGSGTRLTVV.

The CDR3 coding sequence is TGTGCCATCAGTCCTAGCGGGAGAGGGGTATACGAGCAGTACTTC. Translating it yields CAISPSGRGVYEQYF. The chain employs TRBV10-3 and TRBJ2-7, with 10 bases lining up with TRBD2. V was clipped by 5 bases and J by 4 bases; unmatched bases: 8. The CDR3 is made up of 15 amino acids. Germline values: CDR1 ENHRY, CDR2 SYGVKD.

J is TRBJ2-1 and V is TRBV6-5; D gene ambiguous. V was trimmed by 2 bases and J by 11 bases, leaving 7 bases between them. This CDR3 is built from 11 residues. Germline-derived CDR1 and CDR2 are MNHEY and SVGAGI. The CDR3 is CASSYKNQQFF. In DNA, the CDR3 is TGTGCCAGCAGTTACAAAAATCAGCAGTTCTTC.

This chain connects TRBV27 to TRBJ2-7; TRBD1 matches at 9 bases. Trimming took 7 bases from V and 3 from J; bases not matched to a gene: 4. CDR1 is MNHEY, CDR2 SMNVEV, per germline (reference sequence). The CDR3 runs to 13 residues. The CDR3 DNA follows: TGTGCCAGCACTCCGACAGGGGGCTACGAGCAGTACTTC. Translating gives CASTPTGGYEQYF.

This chain links TRBV7-9 with TRBJ1-4; D is uncertain. The CDR3 contains 12 residues. The V end lost 5 bases, the J end lost 12 bases, and 13 bases lay between the germline ends. Germline loops: CDR1 SEHNR, CDR2 FQNEAQ (reference sequence). The CDR3 loop is CASSPAGPELFF. The CDR3 coding sequence is TGTGCCAGCAGCCCGGCCGGGCCGGAACTGTTTTTT. The full variable domain, in which reference TRBV7-9 and TRBJ1-4 provide the parts outside the CDR3, is DTGVSQNPRHKITKRGQNVTFRCDPISEHNRLYWYRQTLGQGPEFLTYFQNEAQLEKSRLLSDRFSAERPKGSFSTLEIQRTEQGDSAMYLCASSPAGPELFFGSGTQLSVL.

The chain carries TRBV11-2 and TRBJ1-1, with a tentative D call TRBD1 (5 bases). Per the germline V gene, CDR1 is SGHAT and CDR2 is FQNNGV. There are 15 residues in the CDR3. V lost 0 bases and J 0 bases, leaving 8 bases between the germline ends. CDR3 DNA sequence: TGTGCCAGCAGCTTAGAGCCAGGGATGAACACTGAAGCTTTCTTT. It encodes CASSLEPGMNTEAFF.

J is TRBJ2-5 and V is TRBV5-5; the D gene is possibly TRBD2 (6 bases). Germline V lookup: CDR1 SGHKS, CDR2 YYEKEE (reference sequence). This CDR3 is 14 amino acids long. The germline V and J ends were trimmed by 3 bases and 2 bases, with 11 bases remaining between them. The CDR3, as DNA: TGTGCCAGCAGCTGGAGACTAGATCAAGAGACCCAGTACTTC. Translated: CASSWRLDQETQYF.

The genes are TRBV6-5 and TRBJ2-7, with 7 bases lining up with TRBD2. The CDR3 contains 15 residues. CDR1 and CDR2 (germline): MNHEY, SVGAGI. Unmatched junction bases numbered 3, after V lost 1 base and J lost 0 bases. For the CDR3, the DNA is TGTGCCAGCAGTTACTTTCAGCGGGGCTCCTACGAGCAGTACTTC. The encoded protein is CASSYFQRGSYEQYF.

The gene calls are TRBV10-1 and TRBJ2-2; TRBD2 matches 7 bases. The CDR3 is 14 amino acids. J was trimmed by 4 bases and V by 8 bases; bases with no gene match: 7. Germline V gives CDR1 WNHNN, CDR2 SYGVQD (reference sequence). The CDR3 is CASGRAGITGELFF. The DNA of the CDR3 is TGCGCCAGCGGCCGAGCGGGAATCACCGGGGAGCTGTTTTTT.

Points on this clone: One end of the junction varies from germline; a read error may be responsible. The chain has TRBV7-7 and TRBJ2-3; 7 bases are shared with TRBD1. CDR1 SSHAT and CDR2 FNYEAQ come from the germline V gene (reference sequence). The CDR3 is 14 residues long. The DNA of the CDR3 is TGTGCTAGCAGCTTCGGGACAGCCACAGATACGCAGTATTTT. It is translated as CASSFGTATDTQYF.

This clone was counted once. V and J are TRBV14 and TRBJ2-2; possible D gene TRBD1, 5 bases. Germline assignment: CDR1 SGHDN and CDR2 FVKESK. This CDR3 is built from 18 residues. V was cut by 4 bases and J by 2 bases, with 20 bases left in between. The CDR3 coding sequence is TGTGCCAGCAGCCGCAAGAAGTCCCAGGACACCAACACCGGGGAGCTGTTTTTT. It codes for CASSRKKSQDTNTGELFF.

V is TRBV5-1 and J is TRBJ1-4; 7 nucleotides line up with TRBD1. With 3 bases clipped from V and 4 bases from J, the junction kept 6 bases outside the gene matches. Germline V gene lookup returns CDR1 SGHRS and CDR2 YFSETQ. This CDR3 region has 15 residues. The CDR3 coding sequence is TGCGCCAGCAGCTATACGACAGGGATTAATGAAAAACTGTTTTTT. Its translation: CASSYTTGINEKLFF.

The rearrangement links TRBV19 to TRBJ2-7; TRBD1 agrees at 7 bases. Germline CDR1 and CDR2: LNHDA and SQIVND (reference sequence). The CDR3 totals 13 residues. The V segment lost 4 bases and the J segment 6 bases; nucleotides outside the gene matches: 6. The CDR3 here is CASSSTGVSEQYF. CDR3 nucleotides: TGTGCCAGTAGTAGTACAGGGGTAAGCGAGCAGTACTTC.